This T cell receptor beta chain was sequenced for a study of control samples from healthy donors and cancer patients. The assay was immunoSEQ multiplex PCR, and TCRdb's table has in-frame clones only and misses some. The sample has 150,000 to 200,000 clones; around nine tenths are singletons. The sequencing sample was made of blood. This receptor was identified in a man aged 25-45 years in good health.

This CDR3 is CASSIPGRLYNEQFF. The CDR3, as DNA: TGTGCCAGTAGTATACCGGGACGCCTCTACAATGAGCAGTTCTTC. This chain uses TRBV19 with TRBJ2-1, with D perhaps TRBD1 or TRBD2 (5 bases each). With 2 bases removed from V and 3 bases from J, the gap between germline ends came to 11 bases. CDR3 size: 15 residues. The germline V gene has CDR1 LNHDA and CDR2 SQIVND (reference sequence).